One and the same sample provided the 23 T cell receptor beta chains below, sequenced in a study of sequential checkpoint blockade in melanoma. As for treatment: randomized to nivolumab then ipilimumab (arm A) or the reverse (arm B). The data were produced by immunoSEQ multiplex PCR, yet TCRdb's version contains in-frame clones alone and is incomplete. Here the sample spans around 4,000 clones, approximately 22% being singletons. The source material was tumor tissue (inferred from file names), sampled from a patient given nivolumab and ipilimumab in sequence. The receptors originated from a human donor with melanoma.

This clone was detected many times. The gene calls are TRBV9 and TRBJ2-7; 8 bases are shared with TRBD1. V shed 4 bases, J shed 1 base, and the junction held 7 bases outside the gene matches. The V gene's germline CDR1 is SGDLS and CDR2 YYNGEE. This CDR3 is 15 amino acids long. CDR3 DNA: TGTGCCAGCAGCAAGGGGACAGGTAGTTCCTACGAGCAGTACTTC. Its translation is CASSKGTGSSYEQYF.

The V gene is TRBV6-8, the J gene TRBJ1-3; D is unclear. The germline V gene has CDR1 MNHGY and CDR2 SAAAGT. Trimming took 6 bases from V and 6 from J, leaving 9 bases between them. The CDR3 is made up of 12 amino acids. The CDR3: CASSPSANTIYF. The CDR3, as DNA: TGTGCCAGCAGCCCCTCGGCAAACACCATATATTTT.

V is TRBV6-8 and J is TRBJ2-1; TRBD1 is a possible D gene (5 bases). Deletions cut 2 bases from V and 4 bases from J, with 6 bases between. This CDR3 has 13 amino acids. The V gene's germline CDR1 is MNHGY and CDR2 SAAAGT. The CDR3, as DNA: TGTGCCAGCAGTTACGACAGTTACAATGAGCAGTTCTTC. Amino acid sequence: CASSYDSYNEQFF.

V usage is TRBV28 and J usage is TRBJ1-4, with a possible D match to TRBD1 (5 bases). The V end lost 6 bases, the J end lost 3 bases, and 17 bases lay between the germline ends. The CDR3 is 16 residues long. The germline gives CDR1 MDHEN, CDR2 SYDVKM. DNA for the CDR3: TGTGCCAGCAGGCGCGGGGATCTAGGGGCTAATGAAAAACTGTTTTTT. It codes for CASRRGDLGANEKLFF.

This chain links TRBV5-1 with TRBJ1-3; perhaps TRBD1 as D (6 bases). Germline V gives CDR1 SGHRS, CDR2 YFSETQ. V was shortened by 3 bases and J by 4 bases, with 11 bases between the two germline ends. There are 14 residues in the CDR3. The CDR3: CASSYGTYGNTIYF. The CDR3 DNA follows: TGCGCCAGCAGCTACGGGACATACGGAAACACCATATATTTT.

This clone appeared many times. The V gene is TRBV6-8, the J gene TRBJ1-2; 8 bases are shared with TRBD1. The CDR3 contains 12 residues. V dropped 7 bases and J dropped 5; count of bases not matched to a gene: 3. Per the germline V gene, CDR1 is MNHGY and CDR2 is SAAAGT. The DNA of the CDR3 is TGTGCCAGCACAGGGGGCGCTTATGGCTACACCTTC. It specifies CASTGGAYGYTF.

V gene TRBV6-1 combines with J gene TRBJ2-1, with 8 bases aligning to TRBD2. This CDR3 region has 15 residues. With V trimmed by 1 base and J by 4 bases, 3 bases remained unmatched. The V gene's germline CDR1 is MNHNS and CDR2 SASEGT. CDR3 protein: CASSEGGGMYNEQFF. The CDR3 DNA reads TGTGCCAGCAGTGAAGGCGGGGGGATGTACAATGAGCAGTTCTTC.

This clone was detected once. The V gene is TRBV30, the J gene TRBJ1-2, with D perhaps TRBD1 (5 bases). The CDR3 has 13 residues. The germline CDR1 and CDR2 sequences are GTSNPN and SVGIG (reference sequence). The ends were cut back, 0 bases at V and 2 bases at J, with 7 bases in the middle. The CDR3 region has the DNA TGTGCCTGGAGTGTAGGGGCGAACTATGGCTACACCTTC. Amino acids: CAWSVGANYGYTF.

This clone was found many times. The chain is built from TRBV11-3 and TRBJ2-1, with D hard to call. Germline CDR1 is SGHNT and CDR2 is YENEEA. The CDR3 runs 14 residues. The V end was cut by 4 bases, the J end by 3 bases, with 10 bases between. The DNA for the CDR3 is TGTGCCAGCAGCTCGTCTGACGGCTACAATGAGCAGTTCTTC. Translating gives CASSSSDGYNEQFF.

The J gene is TRBJ1-1, the V gene TRBV6-8; D ambiguous. Trimming pared 7 bases from V and 4 bases from J, leaving 10 bases between. This CDR3 is built from 12 residues. Germline V CDR1 and CDR2: MNHGY, SAAAGT. Written as DNA, the CDR3 is TGTGCCAGCATCGGACCCAGCACTGAAGCTTTCTTT. Translated: CASIGPSTEAFF.

The chain joins TRBV6-8 to TRBJ2-7; maybe TRBD1 (6 bases). V gave up 0 bases and J gave up 3 bases, with 12 bases separating them. CDR1 and CDR2 (germline): MNHGY, SAAAGT. This CDR3 is 15 amino acids long. This CDR3 reads CASSYSSPQGYEQYF. The DNA for the CDR3 is TGTGCCAGCAGTTACTCCTCCCCACAGGGCTACGAGCAGTACTTC.

This clone was picked up a small number of times. This sequence joins TRBV6-8 and TRBJ2-2, with unresolved D. The germline V gene encodes CDR1 MNHGY and CDR2 SAAAGT. The ends were cut back, 6 bases at V and 1 base at J, with 15 bases in the middle. This CDR3 spans 16 amino acids. This CDR3 is CASSHGRVKNTGELFF. The CDR3 DNA follows: TGTGCCAGCAGCCACGGACGGGTTAAGAACACCGGGGAGCTGTTTTTT.

This clone is termed medium-sized. V is TRBV12-2 and J is TRBJ2-2; TRBD2 is taken as the D call from the table, unchecked against the DNA. TRBV12-2 is noted as a pseudogene. There are 16 residues in the CDR3. This chain's CDR3 is CASRPDGGLRTGELFF. As DNA, the CDR3 is TGTGCAAGTCGCCCAGACGGGGGGCTGAGGACCGGGGAGCTGTTTTTT.

This clone was found a few times. The rearrangement joins TRBV12-5 to TRBJ2-2, with D perhaps TRBD1 (5 bases). The CDR3 loop spans 19 amino acids. CDR1 and CDR2 from the germline V gene are LGHNT and FRNRAP. CDR3 DNA: TGTGCCAGCAATTCAAATAGGGGTATCACAGTAACGAACACCGGGGAGCTGTTTTTT. It specifies CASNSNRGITVTNTGELFF.

This clone turned up a few times. This chain connects TRBV18 to TRBJ1-6; no clear D. This CDR3 has 13 amino acids. Germline CDR1 KGHSH, CDR2 LQKENI. Trimming stripped 2 bases from V and 8 bases from J, with 7 bases between. The CDR3 DNA sequence: TGTGCCAGCTCACCAGGCAGAGATTCACCCCTCCACTTT. Translated: CASSPGRDSPLHF.

This clone is hyperexpanded within its sample. The chain employs TRBV15 and TRBJ2-1, with 10 nucleotides matching TRBD2. The CDR3 covers 15 residues. Germline V gives CDR1 LNHNV, CDR2 YYDKDF (reference sequence). J gave up 8 bases and V 3 bases, and 7 bases lay outside the gene matches. The CDR3 bases are TGTGCCACCAGCAGCCAGCGGGGGGGCGGGGATGAGCAGTTCTTC. It encodes CATSSQRGGGDEQFF.

V is TRBV9 and J is TRBJ1-2; D is undetermined. CDR1 and CDR2 (germline): SGDLS, YYNGEE. Trimming removed 4 bases at V and 6 bases at J, with 19 bases between. The CDR3 length is 15 residues. As DNA, the CDR3 is TGTGCCAGCAGCTCAAGTAGTTCACGGGGTCATGGCTACACCTTC. Translation gives CASSSSSSRGHGYTF.

J is TRBJ2-5 and V is TRBV7-4, with no clear D. V lost 6 bases and J 6 bases, leaving 14 bases between the germline ends. This CDR3 has 13 residues. Germline V lookup: CDR1 SGHVT, CDR2 SQSDAQ. As DNA, the CDR3 is TGTGCCAGCAGTGGTCTGGGTAGTCAGACCCAGTACTTC. It encodes CASSGLGSQTQYF. Filled out from reference TRBV7-4 and TRBJ2-5, the complete variable domain reads GAGVSQSPRYKVAKRGRDVALRCDSISGHVTLYWYRQTLGQGSEVLTYSQSDAQRDKSGRPSGRFSAERPERSVSTLKIQRTEQGDSAVYLCASSGLGSQTQYFGPGTRLLVL.

This sequence joins TRBV10-2 and TRBJ2-1, with 8 bases lining up with TRBD1. Looked up from germline, CDR1 is WSHSY and CDR2 is SAAADI. The J segment lost 4 bases and the V segment lost 9 bases, leaving 5 bases of the junction unmatched. The CDR3 contains 13 residues. CDR3 sequence (DNA): TGCGCCAGTCGACAGGGGTTTTACAATGAGCAGTTCTTC. Translation: CASRQGFYNEQFF.

The chain has TRBV11-3 and TRBJ2-2; 10 nucleotides agree with TRBD1. Per germline, CDR1 SGHNT and CDR2 YENEEA. The ends lost 5 bases at V and 8 bases at J; junction bases unmatched: 5. CDR3 length equals 14 residues. The CDR3 spells CASSPDRGLGELFF. The DNA of the CDR3 is TGTGCCAGCAGCCCGGACAGGGGGTTGGGGGAGCTGTTTTTT.

The chain couples TRBV27 to TRBJ1-6; a weak D match, TRBD1 (5 bases). The CDR3 spans 14 residues. V gave up 3 bases and J gave up 9 bases, with 12 bases separating them. CDR1 is MNHEY, CDR2 SMNVEV, per germline (reference sequence). The CDR3 DNA sequence: TGTGCCAGCAGTTTTAGTCAGGGCGCTTCACCCCTCCACTTT. Translating it yields CASSFSQGASPLHF.

The rearrangement joins TRBV19 to TRBJ2-5; the match to TRBD2 covers 8 bases. Germline loops: CDR1 LNHDA, CDR2 SQIVND (reference sequence). The J segment lost 2 bases and the V segment lost 6 bases, leaving 8 bases of the junction unmatched. This CDR3 has 15 amino acids. The CDR3 DNA follows: TGTGCCAGTAGGAAGTTGCGGGGGGATCAAGAGACCCAGTACTTC. It specifies CASRKLRGDQETQYF.

This clone was counted ten times or more. The V and J genes are TRBV11-3 and TRBJ2-3, with D uncertain. CDR1 is SGHNT and CDR2 is YENEEA in the germline V gene. The CDR3 is made up of 16 amino acids. The V end was cut by 4 bases, the J end by 0 bases, with 14 bases between. The CDR3 nucleotides are TGTGCCAGCAGCTCAACCCTCGGTTTAAGCACAGATACGCAGTATTTT. It is translated as CASSSTLGLSTDTQYF.